This entry describes one TCR beta chain. The sample carries other DNA sequences with the same CDR3. These data originate in a study of blood T cell repertoires in COVID-19. Study-level information: Samples taken during acute and convalescent COVID-19 were collected in the United States, Italy and Spain. Sources were T cells, B-cell-depleted T cells, or PBMCs; the material itself was cDNA or gDNA.

There are 14 residues in the CDR3. Per germline, CDR1 MNHEY and CDR2 SMNVEV (reference sequence). V trimming: 2 bases; J trimming: 5 bases; junction bases outside the gene matches: 5. In the authors' workflow: Amplified reference gene primers provided the basis for estimating nucleated cell counts. The protocol was immunoSEQ multiplex PCR, while the TCRdb copy is restricted to in-frame clones and leaves out a portion. The D gene and trimming were derived from the DNA, and the V and J assignments and clone size from that table. The table has tens of thousands of clones, around 87% seen once. Sequenced input: peripheral blood. The sequence came from a man aged 50 to 59 with active COVID-19. The V call is TRBV27, the J call TRBJ1-1, with 7 bases that match TRBD1. CDR3 sequence (DNA): TGTGCCAGCAGTTTACAACAGGGGAGTACTGAAGCTTTCTTT. Amino acids: CASSLQQGSTEAFF.